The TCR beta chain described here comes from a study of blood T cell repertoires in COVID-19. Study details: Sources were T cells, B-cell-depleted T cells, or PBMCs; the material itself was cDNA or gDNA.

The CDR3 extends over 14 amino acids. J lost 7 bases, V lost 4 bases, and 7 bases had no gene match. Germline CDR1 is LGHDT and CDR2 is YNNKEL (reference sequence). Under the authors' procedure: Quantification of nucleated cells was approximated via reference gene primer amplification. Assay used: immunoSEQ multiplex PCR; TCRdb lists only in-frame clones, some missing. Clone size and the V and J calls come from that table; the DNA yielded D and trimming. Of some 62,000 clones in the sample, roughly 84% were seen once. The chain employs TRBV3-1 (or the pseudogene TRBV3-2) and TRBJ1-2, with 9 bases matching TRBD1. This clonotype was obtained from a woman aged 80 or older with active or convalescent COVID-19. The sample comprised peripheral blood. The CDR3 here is CASSPTTGGVGYTF. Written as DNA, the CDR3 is TGTGCCAGCAGCCCGACAACAGGGGGCGTTGGCTACACCTTC.